This entry concerns a single T cell receptor (beta chain). The sample is drawn from a study of Graves' ophthalmopathy and Graves' hyperthyroidism. Moderate-to-severe activity, CAS ≥3, NOSPECS ≥4 and duration under 3 months were recorded for donors with ophthalmopathy. Excluded: other autoimmune disease, uncontrolled infection, pregnancy or lactation. Diagnosis was based on clinical symptoms, serum thyroxine, TRAb, thyroid ultrasound and orbital computed tomography. RNA transcripts served as template for amplifying TCR beta CDR3 sequences. An opening RT-PCR round employed HTBI primers and preceded a second-round multiplex PCR. TCRdb redid the calling of the multiplex PCR reads with MiXCR, one entry per CDR3 protein. This table holds under 200,000 distinct CDR3 sequences, less than 45% found once. The V segment lost 1 base and the J segment 0 bases; nucleotides outside the gene matches: 3. The CDR3 runs to 15 residues. In germline, CDR1 is SGHVS, CDR2 FQNEAQ.

Sequencing was carried out using peripheral blood. This rearrangement joins TRBV7-8 to TRBJ2-7; 7 nucleotides line up with TRBD2. The TCR was taken from a middle-aged woman with Graves' ophthalmopathy. CDR3 region: CASSLGGTNSYEQYF. CDR3 coding DNA: TGTGCCAGCAGCTTAGGGGGGACTAACTCCTACGAGCAGTACTTC.